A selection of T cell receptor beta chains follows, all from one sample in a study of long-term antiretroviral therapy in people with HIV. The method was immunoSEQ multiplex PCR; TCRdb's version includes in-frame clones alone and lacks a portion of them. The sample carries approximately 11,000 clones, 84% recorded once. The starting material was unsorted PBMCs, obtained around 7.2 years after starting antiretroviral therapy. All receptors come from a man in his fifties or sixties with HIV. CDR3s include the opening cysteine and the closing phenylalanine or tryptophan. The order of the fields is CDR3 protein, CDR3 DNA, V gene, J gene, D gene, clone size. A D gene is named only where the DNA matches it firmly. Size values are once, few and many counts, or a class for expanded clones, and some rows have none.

CDR3 protein: CASSTDTYQPQHF
CDR3 DNA: TGTGCCAGTAGTACGGACACCTATCAGCCCCAGCATTTT
V gene: TRBV19
J gene: TRBJ1-5
D gene: .
clone size: once

CDR3 protein: CASSHWDRGRGAEAFF
CDR3 DNA: TGTGCCAGCAGCCACTGGGACAGGGGGCGGGGGGCTGAAGCTTTCTTT
V gene: TRBV4-2
J gene: TRBJ1-1
D gene: TRBD1
clone size: few

CDR3 protein: CASSPEPASQETQYF
CDR3 DNA: TGTGCCAGCAGCCCCGAGCCGGCTAGTCAAGAGACCCAGTACTTC
V gene: TRBV9
J gene: TRBJ2-5
D gene: .
clone size: .

CDR3 protein: CASERSGYDNEQFF
CDR3 DNA: TGCGCCAGCGAGAGGTCAGGGTATGACAATGAGCAGTTCTTC
V gene: TRBV10-2
J gene: TRBJ2-1
D gene: .
clone size: .

CDR3 protein: CASSPISGQGNYGYTF
CDR3 DNA: TGTGCCAGCAGCCCAATCTCGGGACAGGGTAACTATGGCTACACCTTC
V gene: TRBV7-9
J gene: TRBJ1-2
D gene: TRBD1
clone size: .

CDR3 protein: CASSVSDRAGYTEAFF
CDR3 DNA: TGTGCCAGCAGCGTGTCGGACAGGGCGGGGTACACTGAAGCTTTCTTT
V gene: TRBV9
J gene: TRBJ1-1
D gene: TRBD1
clone size: .

CDR3 protein: CASRRRGDSDSPLHF
CDR3 DNA: TGTGCCAGCAGACGAAGGGGAGATTCTGATTCACCCCTCCACTTT
V gene: TRBV2
J gene: TRBJ1-6
D gene: .
clone size: large

CDR3 protein: CASSPRGAGTSGADTQYF
CDR3 DNA: TGTGCCAGCAGCCCACGAGGGGCTGGGACTAGCGGGGCAGATACGCAGTATTTT
V gene: TRBV11-3
J gene: TRBJ2-3
D gene: TRBD2
clone size: once

CDR3 protein: CASSQDLLSSYEQYF
CDR3 DNA: TGCGCCAGCAGCCAAGACTTACTAAGCTCCTACGAGCAGTACTTC
V gene: TRBV4-1
J gene: TRBJ2-7
D gene: .
clone size: .

CDR3 protein: CASSLVPMNTEAFF
CDR3 DNA: TGTGCCAGCAGCCTCGTCCCCATGAACACTGAAGCTTTCTTT
V gene: TRBV27
J gene: TRBJ1-1
D gene: .
clone size: .

CDR3 protein: CASSSLAGHANEQFF
CDR3 DNA: TGTGCCAGCAGCTCCTTAGCGGGGCACGCCAATGAGCAGTTCTTC
V gene: TRBV7-9
J gene: TRBJ2-1
D gene: TRBD2
clone size: .

CDR3 protein: CASSPHREGSANYGYTF
CDR3 DNA: TGTGCCAGCAGCCCTCATAGGGAGGGGTCAGCTAACTATGGCTACACCTTC
V gene: TRBV9
J gene: TRBJ1-2
D gene: .
clone size: .

CDR3 protein: CASSALLAGELTDTQYF
CDR3 DNA: TGCGCCAGCAGCGCCCTACTAGCGGGGGAGCTCACAGATACGCAGTATTTT
V gene: TRBV10-2
J gene: TRBJ2-3
D gene: TRBD2
clone size: .

CDR3 protein: CASSLGPANYGYTF
CDR3 DNA: TGTGCCAGCAGCTTAGGCCCAGCCAACTATGGCTACACCTTC
V gene: TRBV7-9
J gene: TRBJ1-2
D gene: .
clone size: .

CDR3 protein: CASSLGGTDTQYF
CDR3 DNA: TGTGCCAGCAGCTTAGGGGGAACAGATACGCAGTATTTT
V gene: TRBV7-3
J gene: TRBJ2-3
D gene: .
clone size: .

CDR3 protein: CASSFAIGDTEAFF
CDR3 DNA: TGCGCCAGCAGCTTCGCCATCGGAGACACTGAAGCTTTCTTT
V gene: TRBV5-1
J gene: TRBJ1-1
D gene: .
clone size: .

CDR3 protein: CASSFGTGNEQYF
CDR3 DNA: TGTGCCAGCAGCTTCGGGACAGGGAACGAGCAGTACTTC
V gene: TRBV7-9
J gene: TRBJ2-7
D gene: TRBD1
clone size: .

CDR3 protein: CASSLVWGAMGEQYF
CDR3 DNA: TGTGCCAGCAGCTTAGTATGGGGGGCGATGGGCGAGCAGTACTTC
V gene: TRBV7-2
J gene: TRBJ2-7
D gene: .
clone size: .

CDR3 protein: CASGLPTGGNTGELFF
CDR3 DNA: TGTGCTAGTGGTTTGCCGACAGGGGGGAACACCGGGGAGCTGTTTTTT
V gene: TRBV12-5
J gene: TRBJ2-2
D gene: TRBD1
clone size: .

CDR3 protein: CASSEAWGRGGGNQPQHF
CDR3 DNA: TGTGCCAGCAGTGAAGCCTGGGGGAGGGGAGGAGGGAATCAGCCCCAGCATTTT
V gene: TRBV2
J gene: TRBJ1-5
D gene: .
clone size: .

CDR3 protein: CASSFGAGAYEQYF
CDR3 DNA: TGTGCCAGCAGCTTCGGTGCGGGTGCCTACGAGCAGTACTTC
V gene: TRBV7-9
J gene: TRBJ2-7
D gene: .
clone size: .

CDR3 protein: CAWSVSPRGFGNSPLHF
CDR3 DNA: TGTGCCTGGAGTGTAAGCCCCAGGGGATTTGGTAATTCACCCCTCCACTTT
V gene: TRBV30
J gene: TRBJ1-6
D gene: .
clone size: .